The 21 T cell receptor beta chains listed next were all sequenced from one sample in a study of beta chain features in type 1 diabetes. Reverse transcribing all isolated RNA meant expressed TCRB transcripts were sequenced. TCRdb's table, derived via immunoSEQ multiplex PCR, lists solely in-frame clones and lacks some. The sample gives 500,000 to 700,000 clones, less than 20% of which show up once; under 0.095% is in the top ten. What was sequenced was naive CD4+ T cells from blood. The receptors shown here come from a man younger than 30 in good health.

Of note for this clone: A junction boundary mismatches the germline segment, possibly from a read error. The chain links TRBV7-7 to TRBJ2-5; D is undetermined. This CDR3 has 13 residues. CDR1 SSHAT and CDR2 FNYEAQ come from the germline V gene (reference sequence). The CDR3, as DNA: TGTGCTAGCAGCCCCCGGGCTACAGAGACCCAGTACTTC. Its translation is CASSPRATETQYF.

This clone turned up a few times. The chain employs TRBV7-9 and TRBJ1-1, with TRBD1 as a possible D gene (5 bases). CDR3 length equals 16 residues. Germline assignment: CDR1 SEHNR and CDR2 FQNEAQ (reference sequence). The V end was cut by 2 bases, the J end by 6 bases, with 19 bases between. CDR3 coding DNA: TGTGCCAGCAGCTTACGGCCCGTATCAGGGCAAGCTGAAGCTTTCTTT. Encoded protein: CASSLRPVSGQAEAFF.

The chain is built from TRBV11-3 and TRBJ2-1; 11 positions agree with TRBD2. Germline V CDR1 and CDR2: SGHNT, YENEEA. The V segment lost 0 bases and the J segment 7 bases; nucleotides outside the gene matches: 5. The CDR3 is 16 amino acids. The CDR3 DNA reads TGTGCCAGCAGCTTAGATAGCGGGAGGGCAGGAAATGAGCAGTTCTTC. Translating gives CASSLDSGRAGNEQFF.

This chain joins TRBV7-9 and TRBJ2-1; 11 bases are shared with TRBD1. V gave up 4 bases and J gave up 6 bases; unmatched junction bases: 5. CDR1 SEHNR and CDR2 FQNEAQ come from the germline V gene (reference sequence). The CDR3 has 15 amino acids. DNA of the CDR3: TGTGCCAGCAGCTCATGGGACAGGGGGATCAATGAGCAGTTCTTC. It translates to CASSSWDRGINEQFF. Full variable domain (rest looked up from reference TRBV7-9 and TRBJ2-1): DTGVSQNPRHKITKRGQNVTFRCDPISEHNRLYWYRQTLGQGPEFLTYFQNEAQLEKSRLLSDRFSAERPKGSFSTLEIQRTEQGDSAMYLCASSSWDRGINEQFFGPGTRLTVL.

V gene TRBV5-1 combines with J gene TRBJ2-5, with 12 nucleotides matching TRBD2. This CDR3 spans 15 amino acids. With 2 bases clipped from V and 4 bases from J, the junction kept 3 bases outside the gene matches. Germline-derived CDR1 and CDR2 are SGHRS and YFSETQ. CDR3 nucleotides: TGCGCCAGCAGCTTTGTACTAGCGGGGGGAGAGACCCAGTACTTC. It codes for CASSFVLAGGETQYF.

The J gene is TRBJ1-4, the V gene TRBV27; D gene ambiguous. The germline CDR1 and CDR2 sequences are MNHEY and SMNVEV (reference sequence). The length of the CDR3 is 13 residues. V was cut by 4 bases and J by 4 bases, with 7 bases left in between. The CDR3 nucleotides read TGTGCCAGCAGTTCTCGGATTAATGAAAAACTGTTTTTT. The encoded protein is CASSSRINEKLFF.

DNA of the CDR3: TGTGCCAGCAGCTTAACGACGGCTCCCTACGAGCAGTACTTC. Residues: CASSLTTAPYEQYF. V usage is TRBV7-9 and J usage is TRBJ2-7; unclear D gene. Trimming removed 2 bases at V and 2 bases at J, with 10 bases between. Germline-derived CDR1 and CDR2 are SEHNR and FQNEAQ (reference sequence). The CDR3 consists of 14 residues. Full variable domain (outside the CDR3, taken from reference TRBV7-9 and TRBJ2-7): DTGVSQNPRHKITKRGQNVTFRCDPISEHNRLYWYRQTLGQGPEFLTYFQNEAQLEKSRLLSDRFSAERPKGSFSTLEIQRTEQGDSAMYLCASSLTTAPYEQYFGPGTRLTVT.

The gene calls are TRBV4-1 and TRBJ2-7; 8 nucleotides match TRBD1. CDR1 and CDR2 from the germline V gene are MGHRA and YSYEKL. The J segment lost 3 bases and the V segment lost 5 bases, leaving 9 bases of the junction unmatched. There are 15 residues in the CDR3. CDR3 bases: TGCGCCAGCAGCTTGCCAGGGGGCCTACGCTACGAGCAGTACTTC. Its translation is CASSLPGGLRYEQYF.

J is TRBJ1-6 and V is TRBV4-2; maybe TRBD1 (6 bases). In germline, CDR1 is LGHNA, CDR2 YNFKEQ. Trimming took off 1 base at V and 9 bases at J, with 13 bases between the two ends. The CDR3 covers 15 residues. The CDR3 coding sequence is TGTGCCAGCAGCCAAGTCGACAGGATGGGTTCACCCCTCCACTTT. It yields the protein CASSQVDRMGSPLHF.

The chain combines TRBV25-1 with TRBJ2-3; 15 positions agree with TRBD2. The CDR3 loop spans 17 amino acids. J lost 4 bases, V lost 1 base, and 3 bases had no gene match. CDR1 is MGHDK, CDR2 SYGVNS, per germline. The CDR3 DNA sequence: TGTGCCAGCAGTGAATGGACTAGCGGGGGGGCTTCAGATACGCAGTATTTT. It is translated as CASSEWTSGGASDTQYF.

There are a few counts of this clone. The chain recombines TRBV9 with TRBJ2-1, with D uncertain. With 0 bases removed from V and 6 bases from J, the gap between germline ends came to 7 bases. Germline V gene sequence: CDR1 SGDLS, CDR2 YYNGEE. This CDR3 comprises 13 residues. CDR3 loop: CASSVGGFNEQFF. The CDR3 DNA reads TGTGCCAGCAGCGTAGGGGGTTTCAATGAGCAGTTCTTC.

This clone was seen a handful of times. The chain is built from TRBV27 and TRBJ1-1; TRBD1 is a possible D gene (5 bases). Between the trimmed V and J ends, which lost 5 bases and 1 base, there was a span of 11 bases. Looked up from germline, CDR1 is MNHEY and CDR2 is SMNVEV (reference sequence). The CDR3 contains 14 residues. CDR3 region: CASSLLGQNTEAFF. Written as DNA, the CDR3 is TGTGCCAGCAGTCTACTTGGACAGAACACTGAAGCTTTCTTT.

The CDR3 here is CASSRWDRRSTDTQYF. CDR3 bases: TGCGCCAGCAGCCGATGGGACAGGAGGTCCACAGATACGCAGTATTTT. V and J are TRBV5-1 and TRBJ2-3; 8 nucleotides align to TRBD1. J gave up 2 bases and V 4 bases, and 9 bases lay outside the gene matches. Germline-derived CDR1 and CDR2 are SGHRS and YFSETQ. CDR3 length: 16 amino acids.

The rearrangement links TRBV13 to TRBJ2-3; TRBD1 matches 10 bases. CDR3 size: 19 residues. V was pared by 4 bases and J by 2 bases, with 15 bases of the junction left unmatched. CDR1 PRHDT and CDR2 FYEKMQ come from the germline V gene (reference sequence). The DNA of the CDR3 is TGTGCCAGCAGCTCTTTATTCAGACAGGGGGCAAAGTACACAGATACGCAGTATTTT. Encoded protein: CASSSLFRQGAKYTDTQYF.

The chain is built from TRBV6-1 and TRBJ1-3, with no clear D. CDR3 length equals 16 residues. Trimming shortened V by 3 bases and J by 4 bases, and 16 bases separated the two germline ends. Germline CDR1 is MNHNS and CDR2 is SASEGT. Here the CDR3 DNA reads TGTGCCAGCAGTGATTTTGGGCTGAGTCCGGGAAACACCATATATTTT. Translated, it gives CASSDFGLSPGNTIYF.

This chain uses TRBV7-2 with TRBJ1-1; a weak D match, TRBD1 (6 bases). Germline V gives CDR1 SGHTA, CDR2 FQGNSA. CDR3 length: 15 amino acids. V was clipped by 5 bases and J by 0 bases, with 13 bases between them. CDR3 sequence: CASSPHRALNTEAFF. The CDR3 DNA sequence: TGTGCCAGCAGCCCACACAGGGCCCTGAACACTGAAGCTTTCTTT.

This clone turned up a few times. The V gene is TRBV4-3, the J gene TRBJ2-3, with D uncertain. This CDR3 is 17 amino acids long. Between the trimmed V and J ends, which lost 0 bases and 2 bases, there was a span of 15 bases. Germline V gene sequence: CDR1 LGHNA, CDR2 YSLEER. The CDR3 loop is CASSQDARSRTTDTQYF. The CDR3 DNA sequence: TGCGCCAGCAGCCAAGATGCAAGGTCCAGGACCACAGATACGCAGTATTTT.

The chain links TRBV2 to TRBJ2-2, with no clear D. V lost 5 bases to trimming and J lost 6 bases, with 16 bases between them. The CDR3 is 15 amino acids. Germline assignment: CDR1 SNHLY and CDR2 FYNNEI. The CDR3 protein is CASSLVGFRAGELFF. In DNA form, the CDR3 reads TGTGCCAGCAGTTTAGTGGGCTTTCGGGCCGGGGAGCTGTTTTTT.

The V and J genes are TRBV28 and TRBJ2-7; 8 bases are a match to TRBD1. The CDR3 contains 15 residues. Losses at the gene ends were 5 bases for V and 2 bases for J; bases not matched to a gene: 8. Germline values: CDR1 MDHEN, CDR2 SYDVKM. The CDR3 loop reads CASSHYPGGPYEQYF. The CDR3 region has the DNA TGTGCCAGCAGTCATTATCCAGGGGGCCCCTACGAGCAGTACTTC.

The rearrangement joins TRBV30 to TRBJ1-4, with a weak D call TRBD1 (5 bases). Trimming removed 8 bases at V and 7 bases at J, with 20 bases between. This CDR3 has 14 amino acids. Germline CDR1 reads GTSNPN; CDR2 reads SVGIG (reference sequence). The CDR3 reads CATSRGAYGEKLFF. CDR3 DNA: TGTGCCACCAGTAGAGGGGCGTACGGTGAAAAACTGTTTTTT.

The gene calls are TRBV5-1 and TRBJ1-1, with 8 positions matching TRBD1. The V and J ends lost 3 bases and 1 base, in that order; junction bases with no gene match: 5. Looked up from germline, CDR1 is SGHRS and CDR2 is YFSETQ. This CDR3 has 15 residues. The CDR3 DNA sequence: TGCGCCAGCAGCTCGGACCAGGGGGCGAACACTGAAGCTTTCTTT. Protein: CASSSDQGANTEAFF.